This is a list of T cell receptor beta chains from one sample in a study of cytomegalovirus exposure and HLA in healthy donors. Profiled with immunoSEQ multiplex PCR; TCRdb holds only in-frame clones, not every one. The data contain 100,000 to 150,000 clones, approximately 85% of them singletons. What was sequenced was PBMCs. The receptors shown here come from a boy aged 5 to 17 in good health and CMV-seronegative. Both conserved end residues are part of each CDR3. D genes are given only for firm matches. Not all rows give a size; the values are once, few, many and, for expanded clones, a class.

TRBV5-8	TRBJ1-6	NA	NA	CASSLGRGMDSPLHF	TGTGCCAGCAGCTTGGGTCGGGGGATGGATTCACCCCTCCACTTT
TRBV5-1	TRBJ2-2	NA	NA	CASSLDRNTGELFF	TGCGCCAGCAGCTTGGACAGAAACACCGGGGAGCTGTTTTTT
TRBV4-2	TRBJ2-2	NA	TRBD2	CASSQVAGDGAGELFF	TGTGCCAGCAGCCAAGTGGCGGGAGACGGTGCCGGGGAGCTGTTTTTT
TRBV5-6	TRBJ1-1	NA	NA	CASTGSSEAFF	TGTGCCAGCACAGGGTCCTCTGAAGCTTTCTTT
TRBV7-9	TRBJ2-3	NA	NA	CASSLGSAYTQYF	TGTGCCAGCAGCCTTGGTAGCGCTTATACGCAGTATTTT
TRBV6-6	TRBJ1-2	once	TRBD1	CASSTGADYGYTF	TGTGCCAGCTCTACAGGGGCGGACTATGGCTACACCTTC
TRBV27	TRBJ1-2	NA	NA	CASSLAGPGGYTF	TGTGCCAGCAGTTTAGCAGGGCCTGGTGGCTACACCTTC
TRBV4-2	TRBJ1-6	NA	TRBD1	CASSPKIGTDNSPLHF	TGTGCCAGCAGCCCAAAGATCGGGACAGATAATTCACCCCTCCACTTT
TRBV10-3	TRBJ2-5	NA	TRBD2	CAISEGAGGGETQYF	TGTGCCATCAGTGAGGGGGCGGGGGGTGGTGAGACCCAGTACTTC
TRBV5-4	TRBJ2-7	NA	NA	CASSLAIPGTWAEQYF	TGTGCCAGCAGCTTGGCAATACCGGGGACATGGGCCGAGCAGTACTTC
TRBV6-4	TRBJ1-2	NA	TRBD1	CASSLTQGYAYGYTF	TGTGCCAGCAGTCTGACACAGGGGTACGCCTATGGCTACACCTTC
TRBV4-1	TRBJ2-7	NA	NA	CASSQIPGLTREQYF	TGCGCCAGCAGCCAGATACCGGGATTGACCCGGGAGCAGTACTTC
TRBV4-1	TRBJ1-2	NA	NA	CASSQGPIVYGYTF	TGCGCCAGCAGCCAAGGCCCAATAGTTTATGGCTACACCTTC
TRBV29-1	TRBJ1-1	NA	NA	CSVEGATGTGEAFF	TGCAGCGTTGAAGGGGCGACAGGAACTGGTGAAGCTTTCTTT
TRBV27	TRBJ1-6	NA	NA	CASSPLPYSHSPLHF	TGTGCCAGCAGCCCGCTTCCATACAGCCATTCGCCCCTCCACTTT
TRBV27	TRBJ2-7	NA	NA	CASRSDSYEQYF	TGTGCCAGCAGATCAGACAGTTACGAGCAGTACTTC
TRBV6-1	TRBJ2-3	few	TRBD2	CASSENRRLAGGHQDTQYF	TGTGCCAGCAGTGAAAACAGGAGACTAGCGGGAGGGCATCAAGATACGCAGTATTTT
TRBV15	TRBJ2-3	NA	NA	CATSGGNLGTDTQYF	TGTGCCACCAGCGGCGGGAACCTGGGCACAGATACGCAGTATTTT
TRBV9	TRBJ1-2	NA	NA	CASSVSGQLYGYTF	TGTGCCAGCAGCGTATCTGGACAGCTTTATGGCTACACCTTC
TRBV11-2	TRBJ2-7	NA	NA	CASSLGQTYEQYF	TGTGCCAGCAGCTTAGGACAAACCTACGAGCAGTACTTC
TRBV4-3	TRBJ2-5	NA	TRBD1	CASSQDQGVGTQYF	TGCGCCAGCAGCCAAGATCAGGGGGTGGGGACCCAGTACTTC
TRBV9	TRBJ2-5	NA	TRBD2	CASSPRLLAEQETQYF	TGTGCCAGCAGCCCTAGATTACTAGCGGAACAAGAGACCCAGTACTTC
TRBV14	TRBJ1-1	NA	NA	CASSFSNTEAFF	TGTGCCAGCAGCTTTAGTAACACTGAAGCTTTCTTT
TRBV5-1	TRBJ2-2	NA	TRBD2	CASSSLPTSGANTGELFF	TGCGCCAGCAGCTCCCTCCCGACTAGCGGGGCGAACACCGGGGAGCTGTTTTTT
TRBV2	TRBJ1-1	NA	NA	CASSAVDLTSTEAFF	TGTGCCAGCAGCGCAGTGGATCTTACTAGCACTGAAGCTTTCTTT
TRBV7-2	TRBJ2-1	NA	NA	CASSAYGGPGDEQFF	TGTGCCAGCAGCGCTTACGGAGGGCCCGGGGATGAGCAGTTCTTC
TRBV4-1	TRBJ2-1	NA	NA	CASSYRWSFEQFF	TGCGCCAGCAGCTACCGGTGGTCTTTTGAGCAGTTCTTC
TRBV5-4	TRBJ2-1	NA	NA	CASSSPLGSYNEQFF	TGTGCCAGCAGCTCGCCTCTCGGCTCCTACAATGAGCAGTTCTTC
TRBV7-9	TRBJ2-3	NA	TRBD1	CASSLTLQGLVTDTQYF	TGTGCCAGCAGCTTAACTTTACAGGGGCTGGTCACAGATACGCAGTATTTT
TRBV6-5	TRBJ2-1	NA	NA	CASSPSFRSDEQFF	TGTGCCAGCAGCCCCAGTTTTAGGAGCGATGAGCAGTTCTTC
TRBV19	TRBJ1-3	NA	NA	CASSIVGQLSGNTIYF	TGTGCCAGTAGTATAGTAGGACAGCTCTCTGGAAACACCATATATTTT
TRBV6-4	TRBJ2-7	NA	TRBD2	CASRALAGGPGEQYF	TGTGCCAGCAGGGCTCTAGCGGGAGGGCCGGGCGAGCAGTACTTC
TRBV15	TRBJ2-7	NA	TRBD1	CATSRVGERTGVRYEQYF	TGTGCCACCAGCAGAGTAGGGGAACGGACAGGGGTCCGGTACGAGCAGTACTTC
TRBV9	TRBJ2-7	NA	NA	CASSEHTDRTSSYEQYF	TGTGCCAGCAGCGAACATACCGACAGGACGAGCTCCTACGAGCAGTACTTC
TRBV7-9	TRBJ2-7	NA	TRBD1	CASSWTGFEQYF	TGTGCCAGCAGCTGGACAGGGTTCGAGCAGTACTTC
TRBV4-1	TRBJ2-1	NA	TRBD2	CASSQTGTSYNEQFF	TGCGCCAGCAGCCAGACCGGGACTAGCTACAATGAGCAGTTCTTC
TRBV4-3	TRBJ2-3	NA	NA	CASSPERQGTDTQYF	TGCGCCAGCAGCCCGGAGAGACAGGGCACAGATACGCAGTATTTT
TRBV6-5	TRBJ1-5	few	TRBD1	CASSSRTGRSQPQHF	TGTGCCAGCAGTTCTCGGACAGGACGTAGTCAGCCCCAGCATTTT
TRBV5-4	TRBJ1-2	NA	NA	CASSLPPTEIYGYTF	TGTGCCAGCAGCTTACCCCCAACAGAGATCTATGGCTACACCTTC
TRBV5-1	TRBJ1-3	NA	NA	CASSLVGRQDGNTIYF	TGCGCCAGCAGCTTGGTGGGGAGACAGGATGGAAACACCATATATTTT
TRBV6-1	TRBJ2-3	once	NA	CASSEALTGPTQYF	TGTGCCAGCAGTGAAGCCTTGACGGGTCCCACGCAGTATTTT
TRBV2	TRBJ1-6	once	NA	CASLGGRNSPLHF	TGTGCCAGCCTCGGGGGAAGGAATTCACCCCTCCACTTT
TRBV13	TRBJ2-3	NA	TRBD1	CASSLRQGVSYF	TGTGCCAGCAGCTTAAGGCAGGGGGTTTCATATTTT
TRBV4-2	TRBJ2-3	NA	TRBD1	CASGRQGLDTQYF	TGTGCCAGCGGGCGACAGGGGCTGGATACGCAGTATTTT
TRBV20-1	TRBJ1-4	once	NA	CSARATEKLFF	TGCAGTGCTAGAGCCACAGAAAAACTGTTTTTT
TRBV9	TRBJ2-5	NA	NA	CASSVMADQETQYF	TGTGCCAGCAGCGTAATGGCAGACCAAGAGACCCAGTACTTC
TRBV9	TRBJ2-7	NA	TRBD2	CASSPRRGGSYEQYF	TGTGCCAGCAGCCCTAGGCGGGGGGGCTCCTACGAGCAGTACTTC
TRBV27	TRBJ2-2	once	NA	CASSLARYTGELFF	TGTGCCAGCAGTTTAGCCAGATACACCGGGGAGCTGTTTTTT
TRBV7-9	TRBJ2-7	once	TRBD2	CASSSAGRASELWEQYF	TGTGCCAGCAGCTCCGCGGGGAGGGCTAGCGAACTGTGGGAGCAGTACTTC
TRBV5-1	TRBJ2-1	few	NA	CASSPTSPHNEQFF	TGCGCCAGCAGCCCTACTAGCCCACACAATGAGCAGTTCTTC
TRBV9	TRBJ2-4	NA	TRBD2	CASSVGGRVGNIQYF	TGTGCCAGCAGCGTCGGGGGGAGGGTGGGGAACATTCAGTACTTC